This TCR beta chain originates from a study of beta chain features in type 1 diabetes. Study summary: What patients shared with healthy donors was a similar profile of age, gender and cell yields. Findings of the study overall: TCRB CDR3s from Type 1 diabetes patients were moderately but significantly shorter in all four CD4+ subsets. Comparison showed that naive, central memory and Treg TCRB repertoires appeared more similar among patients than among healthy donors.

Sorting based on CD45RO/CCR7/CD25/CD127/CD95/CD27 separated CD4+ naive, central memory, regulatory and stem cell-like memory cells. The germline V gene encodes CDR1 MDHEN and CDR2 SYDVKM. V shed 4 bases and J shed 2 bases, with 17 bases lying between them. This CDR3 is built from 17 residues. cDNA synthesis used the whole RNA isolate, giving expressed TCRB sequences. The average read count of naive, central memory and regulatory T cell samples was 3 million to 4 million. Clones were sequenced by immunoSEQ multiplex PCR, and TCRdb holds only the in-frame ones, with some missing. The sample consists of 160,000 or so clones, over 55% of them appearing once. Remarks on this clone: Its antigen is undetermined.

The V call is TRBV28, the J call TRBJ2-2; no reliable D call. The receptor was derived from a man aged 30-40 years with type 1 diabetes. Specimen: naive CD4+ T cells from blood. CDR3 nucleotides: TGTGCCAGCAGTTCCTCCGCGGCAGGCGTAAACACCGGGGAGCTGTTTTTT. Residues: CASSSSAAGVNTGELFF.